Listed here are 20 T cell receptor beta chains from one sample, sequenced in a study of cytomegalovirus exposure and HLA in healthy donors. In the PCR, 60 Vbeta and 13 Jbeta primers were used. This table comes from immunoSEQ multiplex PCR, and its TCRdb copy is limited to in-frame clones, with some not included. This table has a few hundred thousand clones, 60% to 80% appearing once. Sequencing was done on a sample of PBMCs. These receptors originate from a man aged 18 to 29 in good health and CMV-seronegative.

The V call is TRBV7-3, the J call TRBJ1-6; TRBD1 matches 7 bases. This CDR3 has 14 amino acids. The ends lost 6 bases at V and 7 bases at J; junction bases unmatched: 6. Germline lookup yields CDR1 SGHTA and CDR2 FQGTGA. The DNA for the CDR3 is TGTGCCAGCAGTCGGACAGGACCCAATTCACCCCTCCACTTT. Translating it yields CASSRTGPNSPLHF.

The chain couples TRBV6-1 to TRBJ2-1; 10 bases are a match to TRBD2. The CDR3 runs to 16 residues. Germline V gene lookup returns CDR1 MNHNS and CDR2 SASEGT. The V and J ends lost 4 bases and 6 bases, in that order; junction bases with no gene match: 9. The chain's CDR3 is CASSGLAGGRGNEQFF. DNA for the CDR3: TGTGCCAGCAGTGGCTTAGCGGGGGGCCGGGGCAATGAGCAGTTCTTC.

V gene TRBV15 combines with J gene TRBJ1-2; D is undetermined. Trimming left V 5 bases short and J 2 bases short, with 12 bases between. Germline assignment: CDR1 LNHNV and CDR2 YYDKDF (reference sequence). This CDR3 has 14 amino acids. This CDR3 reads CATSGGGPNYGYTF. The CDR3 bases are TGTGCCACCAGCGGAGGAGGGCCCAACTATGGCTACACCTTC.

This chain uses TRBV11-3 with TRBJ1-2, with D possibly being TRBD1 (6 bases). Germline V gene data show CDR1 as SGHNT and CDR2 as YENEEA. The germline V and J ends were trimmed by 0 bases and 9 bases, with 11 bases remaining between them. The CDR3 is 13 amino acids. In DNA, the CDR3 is TGTGCCAGCAGCTTAGATCCTGGACAGAGCTACACCTTC. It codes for CASSLDPGQSYTF.

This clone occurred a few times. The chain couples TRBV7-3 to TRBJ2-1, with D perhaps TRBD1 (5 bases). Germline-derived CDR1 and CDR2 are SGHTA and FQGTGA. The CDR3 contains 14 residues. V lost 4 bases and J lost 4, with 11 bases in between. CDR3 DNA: TGTGCCAGCAGCTCGTCAGGGCCGTACAATGAGCAGTTCTTC. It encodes CASSSSGPYNEQFF.

The CDR3 is CASSSIGQGAPPAFF. CDR3 nucleotides: TGTGCCAGCAGCTCTATTGGACAGGGCGCCCCACCGGCTTTCTTT. The genes are TRBV5-6 and TRBJ1-1; 8 bases agree with TRBD1. Germline trimming cut 3 bases from V and 11 bases from J; bases unmatched to any gene: 15. The CDR3 length is 15 residues. Germline V gene sequence: CDR1 SGHDT, CDR2 YYEEEE.

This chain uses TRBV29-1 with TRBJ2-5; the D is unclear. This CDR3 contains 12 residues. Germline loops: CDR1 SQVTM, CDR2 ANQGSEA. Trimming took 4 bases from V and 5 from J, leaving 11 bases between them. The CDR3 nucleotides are TGCAGCGTTGTTTCCAGGTTCGAGACCCAGTACTTC. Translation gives CSVVSRFETQYF.

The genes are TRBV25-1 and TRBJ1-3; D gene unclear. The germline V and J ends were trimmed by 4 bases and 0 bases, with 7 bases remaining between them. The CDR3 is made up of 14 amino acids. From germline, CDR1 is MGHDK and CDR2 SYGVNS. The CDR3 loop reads CASSVSGSGNTIYF. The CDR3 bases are TGTGCCAGCAGTGTGAGTGGCTCTGGAAACACCATATATTTT.

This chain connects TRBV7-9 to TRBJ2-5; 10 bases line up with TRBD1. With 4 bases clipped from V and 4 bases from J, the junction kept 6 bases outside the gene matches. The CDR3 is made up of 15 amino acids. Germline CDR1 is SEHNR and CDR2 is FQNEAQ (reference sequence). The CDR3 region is CASSSRDRGPETQYF. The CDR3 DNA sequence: TGTGCCAGCAGCTCTCGGGACAGGGGACCAGAGACCCAGTACTTC.

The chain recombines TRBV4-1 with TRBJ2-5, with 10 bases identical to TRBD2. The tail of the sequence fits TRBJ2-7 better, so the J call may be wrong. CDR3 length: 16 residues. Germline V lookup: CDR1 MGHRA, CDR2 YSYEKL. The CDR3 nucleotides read TGCGCCAGCAGCCCCCCTGCCACTAGCGGGAATTACGAGCAGTACTTC. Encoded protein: CASSPPATSGNYEQYF.

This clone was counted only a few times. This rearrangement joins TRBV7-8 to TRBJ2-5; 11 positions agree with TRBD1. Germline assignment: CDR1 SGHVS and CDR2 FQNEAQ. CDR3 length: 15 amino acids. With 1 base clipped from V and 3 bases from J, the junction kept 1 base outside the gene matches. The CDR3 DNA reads TGTGCCAGCAGCTTAGGGACAGGGGGCGAAGAGACCCAGTACTTC. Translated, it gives CASSLGTGGEETQYF.

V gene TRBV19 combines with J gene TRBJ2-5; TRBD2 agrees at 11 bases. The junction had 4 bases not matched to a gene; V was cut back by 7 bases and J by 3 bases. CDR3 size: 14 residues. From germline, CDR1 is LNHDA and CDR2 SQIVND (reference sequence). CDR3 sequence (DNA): TGTGCCAGTAAGACTAGCGGGGACAAAGAGACCCAGTACTTC. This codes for CASKTSGDKETQYF.

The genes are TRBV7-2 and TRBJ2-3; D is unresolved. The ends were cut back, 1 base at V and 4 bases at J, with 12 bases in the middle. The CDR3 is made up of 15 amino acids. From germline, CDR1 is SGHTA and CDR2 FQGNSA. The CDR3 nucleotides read TGTGCCAGCAGCTTAGAACCTAGGATAGCAGATACGCAGTATTTT. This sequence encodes CASSLEPRIADTQYF.

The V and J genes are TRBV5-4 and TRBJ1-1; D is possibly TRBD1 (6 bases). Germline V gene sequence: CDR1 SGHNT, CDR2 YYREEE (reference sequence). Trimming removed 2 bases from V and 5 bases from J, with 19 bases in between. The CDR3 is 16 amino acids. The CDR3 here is CASSFFEGEWGTEAFF. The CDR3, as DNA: TGTGCCAGCAGCTTTTTCGAGGGGGAATGGGGTACTGAAGCTTTCTTT.

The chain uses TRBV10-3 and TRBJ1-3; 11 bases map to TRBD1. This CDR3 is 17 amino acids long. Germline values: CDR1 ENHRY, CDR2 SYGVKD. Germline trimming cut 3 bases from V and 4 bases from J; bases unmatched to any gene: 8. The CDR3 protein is CAISDPGQGAKGNTIYF. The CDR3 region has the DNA TGTGCCATCAGTGACCCCGGACAGGGGGCGAAAGGAAACACCATATATTTT.

CDR3 amino acids: CASSLEGTAGNTIYF. CDR3 nucleotides: TGTGCCAGCAGCTTAGAAGGGACAGCTGGAAACACCATATATTTT. This chain joins TRBV11-2 and TRBJ1-3; TRBD1 agrees at 7 bases. In germline, CDR1 is SGHAT, CDR2 FQNNGV. CDR3 length: 15 amino acids. V dropped 0 bases and J dropped 2; count of bases not matched to a gene: 1.

The CDR3 coding sequence is TGTGCCAGCGGCAACAGGGCCCACTCTGGAAACACCATATATTTT. Its translation is CASGNRAHSGNTIYF. This sequence joins TRBV13 and TRBJ1-3, with D possibly matching TRBD1 (6 bases). Trimming stripped 8 bases from V and 0 bases from J, with 14 bases between. The CDR3 spans 15 residues. Germline V gives CDR1 PRHDT, CDR2 FYEKMQ (reference sequence).

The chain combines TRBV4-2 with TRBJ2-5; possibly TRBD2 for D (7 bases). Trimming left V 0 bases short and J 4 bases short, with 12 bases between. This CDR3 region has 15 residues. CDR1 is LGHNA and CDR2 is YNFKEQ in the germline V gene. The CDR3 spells CASSQERGGRETQYF. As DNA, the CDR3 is TGTGCCAGCAGCCAAGAGAGGGGGGGGAGAGAGACCCAGTACTTC.

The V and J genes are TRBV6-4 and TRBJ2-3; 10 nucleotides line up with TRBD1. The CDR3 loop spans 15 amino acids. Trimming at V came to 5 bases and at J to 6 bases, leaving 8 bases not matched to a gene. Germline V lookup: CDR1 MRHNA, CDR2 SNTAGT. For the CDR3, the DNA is TGTGCCAGCAGTCAGGGGACAGGGGATCGGGATACGCAGTATTTT. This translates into CASSQGTGDRDTQYF.

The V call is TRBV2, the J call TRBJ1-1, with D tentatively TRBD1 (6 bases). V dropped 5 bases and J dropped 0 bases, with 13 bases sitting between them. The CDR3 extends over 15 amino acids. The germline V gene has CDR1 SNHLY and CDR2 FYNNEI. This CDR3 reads CASSIRGTMNTEAFF. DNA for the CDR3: TGTGCCAGCAGTATCAGGGGTACCATGAACACTGAAGCTTTCTTT.